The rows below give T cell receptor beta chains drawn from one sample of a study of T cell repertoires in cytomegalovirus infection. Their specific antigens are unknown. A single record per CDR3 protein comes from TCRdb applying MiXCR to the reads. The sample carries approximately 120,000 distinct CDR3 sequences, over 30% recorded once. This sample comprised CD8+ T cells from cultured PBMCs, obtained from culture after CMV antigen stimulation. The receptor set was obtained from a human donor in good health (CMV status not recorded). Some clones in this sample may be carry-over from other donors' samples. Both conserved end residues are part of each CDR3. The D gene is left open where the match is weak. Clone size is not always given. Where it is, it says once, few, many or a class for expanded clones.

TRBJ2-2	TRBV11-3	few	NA	TGTGCCAGCAGCTTCATCGTCGGGGAGCTGTTTTTT	CASSFIVGELFF
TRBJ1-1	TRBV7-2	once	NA	TGTGCCAGCAGCTTAGTAGTCAGGACGAACACTGAAGCTTTCTTT	CASSLVVRTNTEAFF
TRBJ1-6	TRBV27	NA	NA	TGTGCCAGCAGTTTAAACCCGAATCTAGGGTATTCACCCCTCCACTTT	CASSLNPNLGYSPLHF
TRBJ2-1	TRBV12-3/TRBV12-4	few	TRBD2	TGTGCCAGCAAAGGGACTAGCGGGGTCTCCTACAATGAGCAGTTCTTC	CASKGTSGVSYNEQFF
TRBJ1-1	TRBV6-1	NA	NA	TGTGCCAGCAGTAGCGGGTTAGATGAAGCTTTCTTT	CASSSGLDEAFF
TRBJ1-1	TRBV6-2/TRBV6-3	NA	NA	TGTGCCAGCAGTCTAGGAGTGTACACTGAAGCTTTCTTT	CASSLGVYTEAFF
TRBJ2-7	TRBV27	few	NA	TGTGCCAGCAGACTAAGCCAGGGTTTCTACGAGCAGTACTTC	CASRLSQGFYEQYF
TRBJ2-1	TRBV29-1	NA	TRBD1	TGCAGCGTGGACGGCCTCCGGGACAGGGCCTACAATGAGCAGTTCTTC	CSVDGLRDRAYNEQFF
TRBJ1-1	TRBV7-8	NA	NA	TGTGCCAGCAGCTTAGCAGGTGCTCAGTTGAACACTGAAGCTTTCTTT	CASSLAGAQLNTEAFF
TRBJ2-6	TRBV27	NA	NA	TGTGCCAGCAGTTTATCAGCCGCTGGGGCCAACGTCCTGACTTTC	CASSLSAAGANVLTF
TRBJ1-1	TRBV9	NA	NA	TGTGCCAGCAGCCAGGGGCGAGGGGGAATGAACACTGAAGCTTTCTTT	CASSQGRGGMNTEAFF
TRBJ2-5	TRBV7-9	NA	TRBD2	TGTGCCAGCACTCCCTCGACTAGCGGGGGGGCCTTGGAGACCCAGTACTTC	CASTPSTSGGALETQYF
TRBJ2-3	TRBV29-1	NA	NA	TGCAGCGTTGAAGTGTACGGCGGACGAGAGGATACGCAGTATTTT	CSVEVYGGREDTQYF
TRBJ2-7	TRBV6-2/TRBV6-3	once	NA	TGTGCCAGCAGTGAGTGGAGAGAATACGGGCAGTACTTC	CASSEWREYGQYF
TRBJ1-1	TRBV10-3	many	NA	TGTGCCATCAGTGAGTCACAGACAAACACTGAAGCTTTCTTT	CAISESQTNTEAFF
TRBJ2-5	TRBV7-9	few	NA	TGTGCCAGCACCTTCAGTGTTGTACTCGGTCGTGGAGAGACCCAGTACTTC	CASTFSVVLGRGETQYF
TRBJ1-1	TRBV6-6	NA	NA	TGTGCCAGCACGGCGATGAACACTGAAGCTTTCTTT	CASTAMNTEAFF
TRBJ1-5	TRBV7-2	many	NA	TGTGCCAGCAGCTTAAGTCCTGATCAGCCCCAGCATTTT	CASSLSPDQPQHF
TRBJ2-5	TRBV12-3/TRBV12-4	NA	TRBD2	TGTGCCAGCAAGCGAGCGGGGGGGACTCCGTACCAAGAGACCCAGTACTTC	CASKRAGGTPYQETQYF
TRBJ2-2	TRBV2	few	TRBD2	TGTGCCAGCAGAGAAACGGGGGGGCTGTTTTTT	CASRETGGLFF
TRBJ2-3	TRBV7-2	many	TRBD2	TGTGCCAGCACCAATAGCGGGGGCTATACGCAGTATTTT	CASTNSGGYTQYF
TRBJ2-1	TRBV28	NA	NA	TGTGCCAGCAGCACGGACGACAATGAGCAGTTCTTC	CASSTDDNEQFF
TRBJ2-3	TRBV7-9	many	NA	TGTGCCAGCAGCTTGAGTAGCACAGATACGCAGTATTTT	CASSLSSTDTQYF
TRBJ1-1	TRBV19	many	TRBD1	TGTGCCAGTAGTATGGACAGGGCGAGGAGGAACACTGAAGCTTTCTTT	CASSMDRARRNTEAFF
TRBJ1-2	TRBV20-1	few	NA	TGCAGTGCTAGAGTACCGCTCGGTGTGAGGCGGGATGGCTACACCTTC	CSARVPLGVRRDGYTF
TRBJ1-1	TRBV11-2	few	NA	TGTGCCAGCAGCTTAGGGGGGAGGACTGAAGCTTTCTTT	CASSLGGRTEAFF
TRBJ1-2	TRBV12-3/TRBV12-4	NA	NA	TGTGCCAGCAGGCCGGGGGGAATCCCCTATGGCTACACCTTC	CASRPGGIPYGYTF
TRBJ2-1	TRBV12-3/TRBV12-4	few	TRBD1	TGTGCCAGCAGTCAAGACAGGGCCGGTGAGCAGTTCTTC	CASSQDRAGEQFF
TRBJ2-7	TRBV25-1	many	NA	TGTGCCAGCCTCTCCGACCGTTACGAGCAGTACTTC	CASLSDRYEQYF
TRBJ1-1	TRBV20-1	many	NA	TGCAGTGCTAGACCCCCTGAGACATACACTGAAGCTTTCTTT	CSARPPETYTEAFF
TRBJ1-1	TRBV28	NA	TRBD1	TGTGCCAGCAGTCCTACCCGGACAGGGGGCCCTGAAGCTTTCTTT	CASSPTRTGGPEAFF
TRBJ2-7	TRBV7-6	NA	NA	TGTGCCAGCAGCTTATCCTCGGCCTCCCACGAGCAGTACTTC	CASSLSSASHEQYF
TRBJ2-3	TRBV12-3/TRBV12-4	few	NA	TGTGCCAGCAGTTTGGTTCCTAGCACAGATACGCAGTATTTT	CASSLVPSTDTQYF
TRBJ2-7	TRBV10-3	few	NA	TGTGCCATCAGGGAGTCGGGGTCTAACTACGAGCAGTACTTC	CAIRESGSNYEQYF
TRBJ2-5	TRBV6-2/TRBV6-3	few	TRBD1	TGTGCCAGCAGTCCGGAAAGGACAGGGCTTCAAGAGACCCAGTACTTC	CASSPERTGLQETQYF
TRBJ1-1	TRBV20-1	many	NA	TGCAGTGCTAGGGGAAGAGGACACATGAACACTGAAGCTTTCTTT	CSARGRGHMNTEAFF
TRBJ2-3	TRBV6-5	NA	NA	TGTGCCAGCAGTAGCTCCGGGGGCATGAGCACAGATACGCAGTATTTT	CASSSSGGMSTDTQYF
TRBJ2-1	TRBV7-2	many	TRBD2	TGTGCCAGCAGCTCGACGGAACTAGCGGGGTTCAGCTCCTACAATGAGCAGTTCTTC	CASSSTELAGFSSYNEQFF
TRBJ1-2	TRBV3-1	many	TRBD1	TGTGCCAGCAGCCACGACAGGGGGGCCTACTATGGCTACACCTTC	CASSHDRGAYYGYTF
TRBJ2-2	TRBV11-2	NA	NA	TGTGCCAGCAGCTTAAGGGGAAGGGACACCGGGGAGCTGTTTTTT	CASSLRGRDTGELFF
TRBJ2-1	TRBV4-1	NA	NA	TGCGCCAGCAGCCAAGACGAGGTCAGTGAGCAGTTCTTC	CASSQDEVSEQFF
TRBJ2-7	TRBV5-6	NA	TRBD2	TGTGCCAGCAGCCCGGGGGGGACGGGACTCACCGACGAGCAGTACTTC	CASSPGGTGLTDEQYF
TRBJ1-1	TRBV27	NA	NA	TGTGCCAGCAGTTTAGGGGGGACCATGACCACTGAAGCTTTCTTT	CASSLGGTMTTEAFF
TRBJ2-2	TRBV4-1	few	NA	TGCGCCAGCAGTCTTGTCCAATACGGCGGATCCTCTTTGGCCGGGGAGCTGTTTTTT	CASSLVQYGGSSLAGELFF
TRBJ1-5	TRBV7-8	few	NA	TGTGCCAGCAGCCCGGATGTTTATGGCAATCAGCCCCAGCATTTT	CASSPDVYGNQPQHF
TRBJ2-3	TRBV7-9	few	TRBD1	TGTGCCAGCAGCTTCGCCGGGACAGGGTGGATAGATACGCAGTATTTT	CASSFAGTGWIDTQYF
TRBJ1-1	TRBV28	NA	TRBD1	TGTGCCAGCAGTCGCCCGACAGGGCGTGCTGAAGCTTTCTTT	CASSRPTGRAEAFF
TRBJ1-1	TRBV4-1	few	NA	TGCGCCAGCAGCCAAGTGCCTAGGGAGTGGGTGGATGAAGCTTTCTTT	CASSQVPREWVDEAFF
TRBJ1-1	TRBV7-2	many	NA	TGTGCCAGCAGCTTTAGCGTGAACACTGAAGCTTTCTTT	CASSFSVNTEAFF
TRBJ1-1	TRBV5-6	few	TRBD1	TGTGCCAGCAGCTGGACAGGGGTCATGAACACTGAAGCTTTCTTT	CASSWTGVMNTEAFF
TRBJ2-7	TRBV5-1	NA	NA	TGCGCCAGCAGCTTGGCGGGGTCCAACTACTACGAGCAGTACTTC	CASSLAGSNYYEQYF
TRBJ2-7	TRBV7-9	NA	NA	TGTGCCAGCAGCTCTACAGAGGCCTACGAGCAGTACTTC	CASSSTEAYEQYF
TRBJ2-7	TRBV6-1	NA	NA	TGTGCCAGCAGTGAGTCAGACCGTTCTTACTACGAGCAGTACTTC	CASSESDRSYYEQYF
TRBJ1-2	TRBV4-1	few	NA	TGCGCCAGCAGCCAAGATCAGGGTGGGAACTATGGCTACACCTTC	CASSQDQGGNYGYTF
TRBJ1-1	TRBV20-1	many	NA	TGCAGTGCTAGAGACCCCTTGAGCCCTCAAACGAGGGCTTTCTTT	CSARDPLSPQTRAFF
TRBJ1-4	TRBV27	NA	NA	TGTGCCAGCAGTTTAGTCGGTGGGGCCATTAATGAAAAACTGTTTTTT	CASSLVGGAINEKLFF
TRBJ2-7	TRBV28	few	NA	TGTGCCAGCGGACAAGGACAGCCCTTTCGCTCCTACGAGCAGTACTTC	CASGQGQPFRSYEQYF